Described below is a single T cell receptor beta chain sequence and its context. Its antigen is currently unknown. The sample originates from a study of T cell responses to AZD1222 COVID-19 vaccine. Regarding the study as a whole: No repertoire was sampled before or during the peak T cell response, only after it. White British ancestry dominated among donors, who included more females, and clonal diversity was possibly underestimated.

Repertoires were generated with immunoSEQ multiplex PCR, while TCRdb's copy carries only in-frame clones and drops some. The table shows 95,000 to 150,000 clones, with roughly nine tenths occurring only once. CDR1 SGHRS and CDR2 YFSETQ come from the germline V gene. The CDR3 sequence is 15 residues long. Losses at the gene ends were 6 bases for V and 0 bases for J; bases not matched to a gene: 8. This receptor was obtained from an adult who received the AZD1222 COVID-19 vaccine. Here the sequenced sample was peripheral blood, taken 28 days after the second AZD1222 dose. The chain is built from TRBV5-1 and TRBJ1-1, with TRBD1 identical over 7 bases. CDR3 in DNA: TGCGCCAGCAAGAGACAGGGCCCCATGAACACTGAAGCTTTCTTT. Its protein product is CASKRQGPMNTEAFF.